This T cell receptor beta chain came from a study of blood T cells in healthy people across ages. Study observations and caveats: The CMV status of each donor remained undetermined, and this could have confounded shifts in expanded clonotypes.

Researchers report isolating at least 6 million PBMCs per sample. The authors extracted at least 5 micrograms of total RNA per sample. The CDR3 spans 15 residues. The germline V gene has CDR1 DFQATT and CDR2 SNEGSKA (reference sequence). With 3 bases removed from V and 5 bases from J, the gap between germline ends came to 17 bases. As for this clonotype: No antigen is known for it.

Together with a sample-barcoded 5' primer, a J-beta primer mix was included in a second PCR lasting roughly 7 to 11 cycles. All cDNA molecules were each tagged by a template-switch adaptor with 12 random nucleotides. MiXCR was run by TCRdb on the 5' RACE reads, yielding one entry per CDR3 protein. The sample contains around 1,100,000 distinct CDR3 sequences, 35% to 40% of which appear only once. The chain employs TRBV20-1 and TRBJ2-1, with D perhaps matching TRBD1 or TRBD2 (6 bases each). The clonotype comes from a man between 18 and 35 years old in good health. Material for sequencing was blood. In DNA, the CDR3 is TGCAGTGCTAGTGGTCCGGGGGCGGCGAACAATGAGCAGTTCTTC. It is translated as CSASGPGAANNEQFF.